The clone carrying this TCR beta chain has a count of ten or more. The data belong to a study of early T cells in non-severe SARS-CoV-2 infection. About the study: The chains were unpaired, and the sequenced material was bulk RNA from unsorted whole blood.

TCRdb redid the calling of the 5' RACE reads with MiXCR, one entry per CDR3 protein. Here the sample spans some 35,000 distinct CDR3 sequences, over 3.5% being singletons. The length of the CDR3 is 14 residues. From germline, CDR1 is SGHTA and CDR2 FQGNSA. V shed 3 bases and J shed 6 bases, with 13 bases lying between them. The sample consisted of whole blood. The chain carries TRBV7-2 and TRBJ2-3; D is ambiguous. The TCR sequence derives from an adult who was a healthcare worker with PCR-confirmed SARS-CoV-2 infection or an uninfected control (not recorded which). CDR3 region: CASSFTAPPDTQYF. DNA of the CDR3: TGTGCCAGCAGCTTTACGGCCCCTCCGGATACGCAGTATTTT.